This TCR beta chain was sequenced in a study of blood T cell repertoires in COVID-19 (dated by TCRdb to 2019 to 2021). About the study as a whole: The collaborator samples originated in the United States, Italy and Spain and spanned the acute and convalescent phases of COVID-19. The material from the prospective study consisted of cDNA or gDNA derived from T cells, B-cell-depleted T cells, or PBMCs. The dataset comprised deeply sampled blood TCRbeta repertoires from subjects exposed to, actively infected with, or recovered from COVID-19. The repertoires were released in a freely available public database intended as a resource for research on the immune response to SARS-CoV-2. Sample metadata almost always included a de-identified subject ID, COVID-19 status, age in years and sex. The samples were drawn from the first 160 participants of the ongoing ImmuneRACE study and from under 1,500 subjects provided by 6 global collaborators. HLA class I and class II types, where available, came from metadata supplied by the sample provider rather than from assay-based typing. On the study overall, not on this receptor specifically: Clinical and demographic metadata were provided uncurated, with the amount varying by source and participant.

A word on this clone: It has no known antigen specificity. It has no much larger one-base neighbor in the sample; base qualities were not kept. This same CDR3 is encoded by further DNA sequences in the sample.

The immunoSEQ Assay, a bias-controlled multiplex PCR, was used to amplify TCRbeta CDR3 regions from genomic DNA. For the original study's pipeline: Within the assay, amplification of reference gene primers was used to estimate how many nucleated cells each sample contained. Sequence reads were collapsed and filtered to measure the absolute abundance of every unique TCRbeta CDR3 rearrangement. For each sample, productive Simpson clonality was calculated as the square root of Simpson's diversity index across productive rearrangements. The table was pulled from immuneACCESS by TCRdb, which kept in-frame rearrangements only. Such tables lose some clones; where checked, under half of the loss comes from unresolved V genes, and the rest has no known cause. V, J and clone size are taken as reported in that table, and D and trimming were inferred from the DNA itself. This sample holds 150,000 to 200,000 clones; over 70% were observed only once. The ten largest account for 5.6% of the sample.

In the prospective study, participants were roughly 18 to 100 years old, resided in under 30 geographic areas of the United States, and were enrolled through a virtual design. In the prospective study, participants were assigned to cohorts based on the clinical history participants reported in a screening survey and a study questionnaire. In the prospective study, whole blood, serum and a nasopharyngeal or oropharyngeal swab were collected from each participant by mobile phlebotomists. Prospective study participants could optionally give additional blood draws and questionnaires over an approximately two-month period. Before DNA extraction, prospective study blood samples were shipped either frozen or at room temperature. V trim: 4 bases; J trim: 4 bases; unmatched bases: 0. Measured from the cysteine to the phenylalanine, the CDR3 is 14 residues long. The DNA shown is the 42-base CDR3, in frame from base 1. CDR1 and CDR2 are drawn from the germline V gene: SNHLY, FYNNEI.

The receptor was derived from a woman aged 40 to 50 with acute COVID-19. Rearrangement joined TRBV2 to TRBJ2-1; TRBD2 matches 11 bases in the middle. Sample: PBMCs or T cells enriched from blood (not recorded which). The CDR3 reads as follows: CASSGTSGYNEQFF. In nucleotide form, the sequence is TGTGCCAGCAGTGGGACTAGCGGGTACAATGAGCAGTTCTTC.